This TCR beta chain derives from a study of regulatory T cells in long-lasting Graves disease (dated by TCRdb to the early 2020s). Study-wide context: Persistent Graves' disease meant more than 5 years of antithyroid drug treatment with TSH receptor autoantibodies that stayed positive. This study used TCR sequencing and RNA sequencing of peripheral blood to compare persistent Graves' disease patients against newly diagnosed Graves' disease patients. The study was conducted in China and was registered as a clinical trial. A total of around 35 samples were covered by TCR sequencing, comprising roughly 13 persistent and some 20 newly diagnosed Graves' disease patients. Antithyroid drugs had been taken for 8.5 to 11 years on average by persistent Graves' disease patients in the clinical cohort. Beyond this particular receptor, the publication reports: The authors acknowledged the small sample size as a limitation that may reduce accuracy. Patients with persistent disease shared more public clonotypes (fewer than 3,000) than newly diagnosed patients did (966). Compared with newly diagnosed patients, persistent Graves' disease patients had lower TCR Shannon entropy and fewer highly expanded clones, which suggests clonal expansion. Sequencing and analysis were restricted to the TCR beta chain. TRBV28, TRBJ1-2 and TRBJ2-5 were preferentially used in persistent disease, while TRBV20-1 and TRBJ2-1 were favored in newly diagnosed disease. The study examined only peripheral blood because the primary lesion, thyroid tissue, could not be accessed.

Note on this clonotype: Its antigen is still unknown. There are no base qualities to consult, and no much larger clone falls within one base.

The library was prepared using multiplex PCR. The run used an Illumina HiSeq 4000. TCR beta libraries were built with iRepertoire HTBI primers and Arm-PCR amplification of CDR3 regions. Gel purification was performed on PCR products prior to sequencing. The authors' analysis ran thus. A total of some 60 TRBV and 14 TRBJ segments were identified across samples and were used for gene usage analysis of CDR3 amino acid clonotypes. COPE and FqMerger were used to merge the filtered high-quality paired reads into contigs. BLAST was used to align contigs to the IMGT TRBV, TRBD and TRBJ reference genes, and CDR3 was defined following IMGT. Any clonotype with a frequency above 0.1% was classified as a highly expanded clone. Repertoire diversity was measured by Shannon entropy, and V-J evenness by the Gini coefficient. A clonotype was considered public if more than one individual shared it. TCRdb passed the public sequencing reads through fastp at Q25 and MiXCR, retaining productive beta sequences. Duplicate CDR3 protein sequences are folded into a single record with the most common DNA and genes. TCRdb, not the original authors, processed these V and J calls. This sample is represented by about 470,000 distinct CDR3 sequences; about 22% of them were singletons. The top ten constitute 7% to 9% of the sample.

Sample time point, as interpreted from the label and publication: persistent/refractory GD, antithyroid drugs over 5 years with positive TRAb. For both TCR sequencing and RNA sequencing, RNA was extracted from PBMCs using TRIzol. The diagnosis of Graves' disease followed American Thyroid Association guidelines. Recruitment of patients was carried out at an endocrinology department in Xi'an, China. Each patient gave roughly 10 milliliters of peripheral blood, collected in an EDTA anticoagulant tube. PBMCs were isolated by Ficoll Paque Plus density gradient separation without further T cell sorting. An Agilent 2100 Bioanalyzer and agarose gel were used to check RNA quality, and a NanoDrop 2000 was used to measure RNA concentration. Looking up the germline V gene (reference sequence) yields CDR1 SEHNR and CDR2 FQNEAQ. V sheds 4 bases and J sheds 0 bases, leaving 12 bases between their ends. The CDR3 has 16 amino acids, counting the end cysteine and phenylalanine. The sequence is cut down to CDR3 DNA, 48 bases in frame from base 1.

Recombination linked TRBV7-9 to TRBJ2-2; the D segment could be TRBD1, given 6 matching bases. The source was peripheral blood mononuclear cells (PBMCs), collected when the disease was refractory, from a patient treated with antithyroid drugs. This TCR was recovered from a female donor with Graves disease. The CDR3 here reads CASSSIQGSNTGELFF. At the DNA level, the sequence is TGTGCCAGCAGCTCCATACAGGGATCGAACACCGGGGAGCTGTTTTTT.